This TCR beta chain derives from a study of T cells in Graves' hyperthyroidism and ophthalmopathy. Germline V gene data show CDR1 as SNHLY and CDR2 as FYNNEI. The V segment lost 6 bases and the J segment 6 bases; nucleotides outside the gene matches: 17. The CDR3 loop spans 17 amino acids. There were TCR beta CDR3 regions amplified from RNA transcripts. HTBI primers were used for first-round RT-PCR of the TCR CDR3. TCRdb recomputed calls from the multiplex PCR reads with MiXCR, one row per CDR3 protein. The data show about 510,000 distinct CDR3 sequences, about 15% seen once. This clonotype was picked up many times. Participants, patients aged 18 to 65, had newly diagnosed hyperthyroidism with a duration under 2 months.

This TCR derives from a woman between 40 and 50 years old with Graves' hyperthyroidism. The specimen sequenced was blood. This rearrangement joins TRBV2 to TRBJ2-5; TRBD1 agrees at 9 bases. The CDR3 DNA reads TGTGCCAGCAGACCCGGGACAGGGATGGTTTCGGGAAAGACCCAGTACTTC. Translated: CASRPGTGMVSGKTQYF.